This T cell receptor beta chain was obtained from a study of tissue T cells after allogeneic stem cell transplantation. Libraries were prepared by immunoSEQ multiplex PCR; TCRdb keeps only in-frame clonotypes and omits some of them. This table holds under 7,000 clones, 48% found once. The sample holds a few counts of this clone. Its specificity is not known. The gene names here belong to mouse. The CDR3 end lies 1 residue beyond the end of the read and is filled in from the germline J gene. Study conclusions and caveats: Across patients, clones rarely overlapped, yet motif clusters were shared tissue-specifically. Sampling depth was limited, and the cohort was small and clinically varied. Anatomically similar tissues had similar TCR repertoires within each patient.

Time point defined: mouse harvest day 7 after allogeneic transplant. Each mouse received 10^7 T-cell-depleted marrow cells plus 10^6 splenic CD5+ T cells by tail vein. B6 (H2b) cells into BALB/c (H2d) mice; tissues taken at day 7 or 14. V was clipped by 6 bases and J by 0 bases, with 9 bases between them. Looked up from germline, CDR1 is KGHPV and CDR2 is FQNQEV (reference sequence). CDR3 length: 14 amino acids. The specimen was gut tissue. The source of this sequence is a female BALB/c mouse given C57BL/6 T cells with graft-versus-host disease after an allogeneic hematopoietic cell transplant. The rearrangement links TRBV26 to TRBJ1-3; D unresolved. The sequenced part of the CDR3 DNA is TGTGCCAGCAGCCTCGGGATTTCTGGAAATACGCTCTAT. It yields the protein CASSLGISGNTLY. In full, the CDR3 is CASSLGISGNTLYF.